Listed here are 5 T cell receptor beta chains from one sample, sequenced in a study of post-analysis software for immune sequencing data. General study findings and limits: Included in a set of a handful of TRBV segments more frequent in patients than controls were TRBV5-6, TRBV5-1 and TRBV20-1.

Prepared TCR beta cDNA libraries contained unique molecular identifiers. TCRdb recomputed calls from the PCR reads with MiXCR, one row per CDR3 protein. This sample has roughly 700,000 distinct CDR3 sequences; around 27% occur once, and the top ten carry under 0.7%. Antigens for these TCRs are unknown. The source material was blood. Every receptor here comes from a girl aged 5 to 17 with multiple sclerosis.

This clonotype was seen ten or more times. The V call is TRBV7-2, the J call TRBJ2-5; 14 bases match TRBD2. The germline gives CDR1 SGHTA, CDR2 FQGNSA. The V segment lost 4 bases and the J segment 4 bases; nucleotides outside the gene matches: 5. The CDR3 is 16 residues long. CDR3 sequence: CASSSRLAGGLETQYF. DNA of the CDR3: TGTGCCAGCAGCTCTCGACTAGCGGGAGGGTTAGAGACCCAGTACTTC.

This clonotype was counted between two and nine times. The chain links TRBV28 to TRBJ2-5, with D uncertain. The V gene lost 8 bases and the J gene lost 7 bases, with 8 bases spanning the gap. This CDR3 region has 10 residues. Germline CDR1 reads MDHEN; CDR2 reads SYDVKM. The CDR3 here is CASGPGTQYF. CDR3 in DNA: TGTGCCAGCGGCCCTGGGACCCAGTACTTC. Complete variable domain (other parts from reference TRBV28 and TRBJ2-5): DVKVTQSSRYLVKRTGEKVFLECVQDMDHENMFWYRQDPGLGLRLIYFSYDVKMKEKGDIPEGYSVSREKKERFSLILESASTNQTSMYLCASGPGTQYFGPGTRLLVL.

The chain carries TRBV27 and TRBJ2-7; 8 positions agree with TRBD1. Trimming removed 4 bases from V and 3 bases from J; junction bases left unmatched: 5. Germline V gene lookup returns CDR1 MNHEY and CDR2 SMNVEV (reference sequence). CDR3 length: 14 residues. This CDR3 is CASSSRGLGYEQYF. The CDR3 coding sequence is TGTGCCAGCAGTTCCAGGGGGCTCGGCTACGAGCAGTACTTC.

The chain employs TRBV7-2 and TRBJ1-2, with TRBD1 matching 7 bases. Trimming cost V 4 bases and J 5 bases; bases outside gene matches: 10. Per the germline V gene, CDR1 is SGHTA and CDR2 is FQGNSA. The CDR3 is made up of 15 amino acids. The CDR3 spells CASSYLTGDLYGYTF. CDR3 bases: TGTGCCAGCAGCTACCTAACAGGGGATTTATATGGCTACACCTTC.

This clonotype was counted only a few times. This rearrangement joins TRBV29-1 to TRBJ1-5; D remains unclear. The CDR3 sequence is 13 residues long. Germline V gives CDR1 SQVTM, CDR2 ANQGSEA. Trimming left V 4 bases short and J 6 bases short, with 13 bases between. The CDR3 sequence is CSVAREIGQPQHF. In DNA form, the CDR3 reads TGCAGCGTTGCTCGGGAAATCGGTCAGCCCCAGCATTTT.